This T cell receptor (beta chain) came from a study of T-cell memory formation after mild COVID-19. General study points: Memory cells collected pre-infection included some clones that later responded, suggesting cross-reactive memory joined. Contracting CD8+ clones were enriched in EMRA, CD4+ mainly in CM and EM.

In its sample, this clonotype was seen many times. As yet, its antigen is unknown. Each CDR3 protein gets one entry after TCRdb re-called the 5' RACE reads with MiXCR. The sample gives about 350,000 distinct CDR3 sequences, approximately 13% of which show up once; 22% is in the top ten. CDR3 size: 15 residues. Trimming cost V 1 base and J 5 bases, with 12 bases left between them. CDR1 SGHDT and CDR2 YYEEEE come from the germline V gene. The chain has TRBV5-6 and TRBJ2-2, with D perhaps TRBD1 (6 bases). Input material: PBMCs or a T cell subset sorted from them (not recorded which). The TCR was taken from a man aged 18 to 29 who had mild COVID-19 (a few samples of this study predate the infection). Cell type and time point are not known. CDR3 coding DNA: TGTGCCAGCAGCTTGTACCAGGGGTATACCGGGGAGCTGTTTTTT. It encodes CASSLYQGYTGELFF.